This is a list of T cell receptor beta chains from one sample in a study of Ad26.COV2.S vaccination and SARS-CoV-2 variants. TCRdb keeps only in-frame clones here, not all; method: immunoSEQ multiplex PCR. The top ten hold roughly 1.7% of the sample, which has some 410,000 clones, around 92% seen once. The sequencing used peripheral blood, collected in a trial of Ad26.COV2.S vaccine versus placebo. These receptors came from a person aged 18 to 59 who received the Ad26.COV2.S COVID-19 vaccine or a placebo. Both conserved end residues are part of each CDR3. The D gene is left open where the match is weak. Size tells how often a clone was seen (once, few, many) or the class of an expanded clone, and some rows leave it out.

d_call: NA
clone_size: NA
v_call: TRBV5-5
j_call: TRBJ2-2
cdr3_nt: TGTGCCAGCAGCTTGGTTGGATCCACCGGGGAGCTGTTTTTT
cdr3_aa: CASSLVGSTGELFF

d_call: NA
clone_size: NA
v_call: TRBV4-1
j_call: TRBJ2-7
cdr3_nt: TGCGCCAGCAGCCTTGCCCCGGTACTCGACGAGCAGTACTTC
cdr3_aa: CASSLAPVLDEQYF

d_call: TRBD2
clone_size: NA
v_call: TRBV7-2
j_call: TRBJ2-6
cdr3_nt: TGTGCCAGCAGCTTAACTAGCGGTCTCGTCTCTGGGGCCAACGTCCTGACTTTC
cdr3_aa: CASSLTSGLVSGANVLTF

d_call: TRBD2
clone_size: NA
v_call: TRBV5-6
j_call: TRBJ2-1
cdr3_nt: TGTGCCAGCAGCTTGGAACTGAGACTAGCGGGGCTCAATGAGCAGTTCTTC
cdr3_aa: CASSLELRLAGLNEQFF

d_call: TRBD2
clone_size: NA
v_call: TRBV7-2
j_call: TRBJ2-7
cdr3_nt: TGTGCCAGCAGCTCACTAGCGGGCCCCTACGAGCAGTACTTC
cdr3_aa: CASSSLAGPYEQYF

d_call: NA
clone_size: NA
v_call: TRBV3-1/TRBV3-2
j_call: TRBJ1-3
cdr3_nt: TGTGCCAGCAGCCAAGATTGGGTATCTGGAAACACCATATATTTT
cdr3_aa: CASSQDWVSGNTIYF

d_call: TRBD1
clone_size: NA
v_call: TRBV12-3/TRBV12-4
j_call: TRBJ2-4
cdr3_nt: TGTGCCAGCAGTTCTCACAGGGGCATTCAGTACTTC
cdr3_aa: CASSSHRGIQYF

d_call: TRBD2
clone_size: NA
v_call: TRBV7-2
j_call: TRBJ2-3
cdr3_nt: TGTGCCAGCAGCTCGCGGACTAGCCCCACAGATACGCAGTATTTT
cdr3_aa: CASSSRTSPTDTQYF

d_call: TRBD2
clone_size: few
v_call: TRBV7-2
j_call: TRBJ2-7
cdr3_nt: TGTGCCAGCAGCTTAGATTATGGGACTAGCGGTCGGGAGCAGTACTTC
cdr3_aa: CASSLDYGTSGREQYF

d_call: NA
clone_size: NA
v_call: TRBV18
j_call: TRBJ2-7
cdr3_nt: TGTGCCAGCTCACCCTGGGACACCTGGTACGAGCAGTACTTC
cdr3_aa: CASSPWDTWYEQYF

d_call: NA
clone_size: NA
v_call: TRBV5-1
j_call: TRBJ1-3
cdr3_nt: TGCGCCAGCAGCTTGGAGGCAGGGACTAGCTCTGGAAACACCATATATTTT
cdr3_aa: CASSLEAGTSSGNTIYF

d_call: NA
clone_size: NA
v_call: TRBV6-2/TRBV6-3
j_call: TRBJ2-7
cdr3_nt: TGTGCCAGCAGTCGGGGGCCCGAAGGGGGCAGTTGGGAGTACTTC
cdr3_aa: CASSRGPEGGSWEYF

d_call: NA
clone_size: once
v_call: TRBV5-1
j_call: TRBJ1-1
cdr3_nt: TGCGCCAGCAGCTTGGGTTCCCACTCGACCACTGAAGCTTTCTTT
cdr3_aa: CASSLGSHSTTEAFF

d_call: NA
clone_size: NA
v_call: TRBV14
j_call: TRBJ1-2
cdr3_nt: TGTGCCAGCAGCCAAGTTGGGACCTATGGCTACACCTTC
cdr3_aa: CASSQVGTYGYTF

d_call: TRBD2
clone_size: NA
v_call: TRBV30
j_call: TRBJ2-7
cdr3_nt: TGTGCCTGGACGGAATCTAGCGGGTATGACGAGCAGTACTTC
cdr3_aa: CAWTESSGYDEQYF

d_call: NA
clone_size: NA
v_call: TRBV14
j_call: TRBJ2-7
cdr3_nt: TGTGCCAGCAGCCAAGATGGGCCCCGAGGGATCTACGAGCAGTACTTC
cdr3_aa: CASSQDGPRGIYEQYF

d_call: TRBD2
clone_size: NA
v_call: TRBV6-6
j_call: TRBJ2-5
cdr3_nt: TGTGCCAGCAGTTTCCTAGCGGGGGGGCGTGAGACCCAGTACTTC
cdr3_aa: CASSFLAGGRETQYF

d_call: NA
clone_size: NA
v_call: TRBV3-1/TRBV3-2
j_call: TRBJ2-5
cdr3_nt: TGTGCCAGCAGCCAAGGGATTGGGTTTTCGGGAGAGACCCAGTACTTC
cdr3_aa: CASSQGIGFSGETQYF

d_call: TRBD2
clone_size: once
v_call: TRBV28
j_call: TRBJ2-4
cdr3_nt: TGTGCCAGCAGTTTGGACGGGGTCCCGGGGGGTAAAAACATTCAGTACTTC
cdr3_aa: CASSLDGVPGGKNIQYF

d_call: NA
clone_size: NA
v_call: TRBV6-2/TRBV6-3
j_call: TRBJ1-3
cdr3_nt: TGTGCCAGCAGTTACGGGGGACGGATCTCTGGAAACACCATATATTTT
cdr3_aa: CASSYGGRISGNTIYF

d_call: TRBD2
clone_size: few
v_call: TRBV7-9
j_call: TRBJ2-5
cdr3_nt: TGTGCCAGCAGCGCTGTAGCGGGGGTTGAGGAGACCCAGTACTTC
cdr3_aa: CASSAVAGVEETQYF

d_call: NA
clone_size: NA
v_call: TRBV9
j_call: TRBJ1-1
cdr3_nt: TGTGCCAGCAGCCCAGGAAAGGGGGGGGACACTGAAGCTTTCTTT
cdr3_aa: CASSPGKGGDTEAFF

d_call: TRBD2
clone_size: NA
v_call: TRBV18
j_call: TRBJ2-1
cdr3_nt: TGTGCCAGCTCACCGCCCTCGGCTAGCGGGGGCTATGAGCAGTTCTTC
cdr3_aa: CASSPPSASGGYEQFF

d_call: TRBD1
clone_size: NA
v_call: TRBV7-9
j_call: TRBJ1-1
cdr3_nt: TGTGCCAGCAGCAAACAGGGGGGTTTGAACACTGAAGCTTTCTTT
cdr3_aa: CASSKQGGLNTEAFF

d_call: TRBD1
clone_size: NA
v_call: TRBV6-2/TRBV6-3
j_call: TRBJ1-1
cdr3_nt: TGTGCCAGCAGTTACCTTCCCGGTGTAGGGCAGGGGGCAGCTGAAGCTTTCTTT
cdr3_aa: CASSYLPGVGQGAAEAFF

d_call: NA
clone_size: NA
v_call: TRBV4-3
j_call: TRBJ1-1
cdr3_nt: TGCGCCAGCAGCCAAGATGCGGGATCGGGGACTGAAGCTTTCTTT
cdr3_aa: CASSQDAGSGTEAFF

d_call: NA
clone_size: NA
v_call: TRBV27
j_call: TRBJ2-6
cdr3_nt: TGTGCCAACCCGGAGGGGGGTAGCTCTGGGGCCAACGTCCTGACTTTC
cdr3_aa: CANPEGGSSGANVLTF

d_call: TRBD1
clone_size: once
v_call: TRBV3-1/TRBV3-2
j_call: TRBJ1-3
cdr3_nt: TGTGCCAGCAGCCCCCGGACAGGGGAGGCTGGAAACACCATATATTTT
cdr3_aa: CASSPRTGEAGNTIYF

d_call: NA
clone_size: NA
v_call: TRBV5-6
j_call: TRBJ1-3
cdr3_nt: TGTGCCAGCAGCCTTCTGGCTGTGTACTCTGGAAACACCATATATTTT
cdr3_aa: CASSLLAVYSGNTIYF

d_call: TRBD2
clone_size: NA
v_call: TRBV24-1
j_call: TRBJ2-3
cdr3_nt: TGTGCCACCAGTGACGCCGAGACTAGCGGCGGGGATACGCAGTATTTT
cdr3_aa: CATSDAETSGGDTQYF

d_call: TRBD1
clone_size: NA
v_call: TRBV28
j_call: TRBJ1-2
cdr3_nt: TGTGCCAGCAGCCGACCCGGGACAGGGGAGTATGGCTACACCTTC
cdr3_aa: CASSRPGTGEYGYTF

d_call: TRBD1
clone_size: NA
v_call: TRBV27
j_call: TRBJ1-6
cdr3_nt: TGTGCCAGCCGTCCCGGACAGGGAGGTAATTCACCCCTCCACTTT
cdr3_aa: CASRPGQGGNSPLHF

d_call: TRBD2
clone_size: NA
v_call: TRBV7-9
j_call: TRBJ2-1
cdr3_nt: TGTGCCAGCAGAGGACTAGCGGGCTACAATGAGCAGTTCTTC
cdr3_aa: CASRGLAGYNEQFF

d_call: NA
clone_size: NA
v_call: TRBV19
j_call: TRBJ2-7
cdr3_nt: TGTGCCAGTAGTATCTCAACACCTACCTACGAGCAGTACTTC
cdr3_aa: CASSISTPTYEQYF

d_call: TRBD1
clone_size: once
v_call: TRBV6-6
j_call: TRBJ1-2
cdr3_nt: TGTGCCAGCAGTCTCCGGGACAGCGTCTATGGCTACACCTTC
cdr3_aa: CASSLRDSVYGYTF

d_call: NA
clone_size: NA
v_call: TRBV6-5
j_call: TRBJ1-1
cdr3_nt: TGTGCCAACAGCCGCCTCAGAATCAAAGCCTCTGAAGCTTTCTTT
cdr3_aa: CANSRLRIKASEAFF

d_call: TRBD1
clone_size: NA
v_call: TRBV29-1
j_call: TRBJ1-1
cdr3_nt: TGCAGCGTTCATGTAGCCGGGACAGGGGTGTTGGCTTTCTTT
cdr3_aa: CSVHVAGTGVLAFF

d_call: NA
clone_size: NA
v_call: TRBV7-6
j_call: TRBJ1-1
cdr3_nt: TGTGCCAGCAGCTTAGCCCCGCTAGAAGCTTTCTTT
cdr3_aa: CASSLAPLEAFF

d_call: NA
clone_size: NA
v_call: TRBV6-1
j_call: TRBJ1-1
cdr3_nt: TGTGCCAGCAGTGAAAGGAGGGGACATTTTCCCCATGAAGCTTTCTTT
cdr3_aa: CASSERRGHFPHEAFF

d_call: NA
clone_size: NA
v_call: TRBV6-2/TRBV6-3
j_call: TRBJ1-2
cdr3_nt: TGTGCCAGCAGTTACCGCCCCCCCCGGACAGATGGCTACACCTTC
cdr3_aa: CASSYRPPRTDGYTF

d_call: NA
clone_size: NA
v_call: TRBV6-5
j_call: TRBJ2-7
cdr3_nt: TGTGCCAGCAGTTACGGGTCCAGCTTCTACGAGCAGTACTTC
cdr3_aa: CASSYGSSFYEQYF

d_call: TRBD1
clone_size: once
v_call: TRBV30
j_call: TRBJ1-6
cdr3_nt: TGTGCCTGGGAAACGGGACAGGGCAATTCACCCCTCCACTTT
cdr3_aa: CAWETGQGNSPLHF

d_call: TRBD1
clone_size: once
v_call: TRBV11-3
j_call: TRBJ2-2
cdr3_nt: TGTGCCAGCAGCCGGACAGGGGGGACCGGGGAGCTGTTTTTT
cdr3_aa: CASSRTGGTGELFF

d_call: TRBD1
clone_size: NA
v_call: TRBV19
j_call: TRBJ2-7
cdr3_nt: TGTGCCAGTAGTCCTCCGGGACAGGGGGCCTACGAGCAGTACTTC
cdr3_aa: CASSPPGQGAYEQYF

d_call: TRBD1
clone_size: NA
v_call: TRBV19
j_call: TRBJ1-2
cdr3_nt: TGTGCCAGTAGTATATCCGGGACAGGGAACCATGGCTACACCTTC
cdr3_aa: CASSISGTGNHGYTF